The T cell receptor (beta chain) under discussion was sequenced for a study of response to subunit inactivated influenza vaccine. TCRdb itself ran the RT-PCR reads through MiXCR, one entry per CDR3 protein. This sample has more than 250,000 distinct CDR3 sequences, with 21% found just once. There are 13 residues in the CDR3. Germline V gives CDR1 ENHRY, CDR2 SYGVKD. The trim removed 4 bases at V and 7 bases at J, leaving 4 bases unmatched. This clonotype was recorded at least ten times. Its antigen remains unknown. Study-level findings and limits: The authors suggested that every seasonal influenza vaccination recruits few new T cells.

The chain employs TRBV10-3 and TRBJ1-5; TRBD1 matches 7 bases. The input for sequencing was PBMCs from blood, taken 21 months after vaccination. The receptor's source is a man aged 50-75 years who received an inactivated influenza vaccine. CDR3 sequence reads: CAISVQGDQPQHF. The CDR3 DNA is TGTGCCATCAGTGTGCAGGGGGACCAGCCCCAGCATTTT.